Here is one TCR beta chain with its context. Other DNA sequences in this specimen translate into the identical CDR3. This entry is derived from a study of blood T cell repertoires in COVID-19. Background on the study: Whether acute or convalescent, the COVID-19 samples came from the United States, Italy and Spain. From T cells, B-cell-depleted T cells, or PBMCs came the material, which was cDNA or gDNA.

The CDR3 extends over 16 amino acids. Germline CDR1 KGHDR, CDR2 SFDVKD. V shed 3 bases, J shed 3 bases, and the junction held 5 bases outside the gene matches. As processed by the authors: It was from reference gene primer amplification that nucleated cell counts were estimated. Assay used: immunoSEQ multiplex PCR; TCRdb lists only in-frame clones, some missing. That table gives V, J and clone size, and the DNA gave D and trimming. The repertoire holds around 250,000 clones, with under 90% as singletons. What was sequenced was peripheral blood. The chain has TRBV24-1 and TRBJ2-2, with TRBD1 identical over 8 bases. The source of this sequence is a woman between 40 and 50 years old who had recovered from COVID-19. The DNA for the CDR3 is TGTGCCACCAGTGATCCCGGACAGGGAGACACCGGGGAGCTGTTTTTT. Translated, it gives CATSDPGQGDTGELFF.